This TCR beta chain was obtained from a study of beta chain features in type 1 diabetes. The CDR3 is 12 amino acids. Germline CDR1 MDHEN, CDR2 SYDVKM. V gave up 2 bases and J gave up 6 bases, with 7 bases separating them. Expressed TCRB transcripts were sequenced because the entire RNA isolate underwent reverse transcription. Some clones are missing from TCRdb's copy, which holds only in-frame ones; the method was immunoSEQ multiplex PCR. The table has 850,000 to 900,000 clones, under 20% seen once. Study-level findings and limits: The cDNA sequencing approach could over-represent high-TCR-expressing cells.

This clone was seen more than once but under ten times. The antigen remains undetermined. Material for sequencing was naive CD4+ T cells from blood. The TCR was taken from a woman aged 18-29 years in good health. The V and J genes are TRBV28 and TRBJ2-5; D ambiguous. CDR3 amino acids: CASSLPLKTQYF. For the CDR3, the DNA is TGTGCCAGCAGTTTACCCTTGAAGACCCAGTACTTC.